A single T cell receptor beta chain is shown here with its context. A single base separates this from a much larger clone, so it may be a read error. The missing conserved phenylalanine or tryptophan at the end of this CDR3 makes a read error likely. Germline-derived CDR1 and CDR2 are MNHEY and SVGEGT. The CDR3 is made up of 17 amino acids. Trimming took 0 bases from V and 0 from J, leaving 12 bases between them. This record comes from a study of molecular identifiers for immune sequencing clone quantification. Naive CD8 T cells were picked out by sorting for CD8+CD4-CCR7+CD45RA+. Previously described methods and listed TCR primers were employed for the bulk TCR libraries. TCRdb re-called the PCR reads through MiXCR, storing one row per CDR3 protein. This table has more than 35,000 distinct CDR3 sequences, about a fifth appearing once.

The rearrangement joins TRBV6-2 or TRBV6-3 to TRBJ1-5; D perhaps matches TRBD1 (5 bases). The sample was naive CD8+ T cells from blood, with Jurkat cell RNA spiked in. Subset of the sample: FACS-sorted CD8+CD4-CCR7+CD45RA+ naive T cells. The receptor was derived from a human donor in good health. Some libraries in this study had Jurkat cell RNA spiked in. CDR3 nucleotide sequence: TGTGCCAGCAGTTACTCAGGGGAGCAATATAGCAATCAGCCCCAGCATCTT. Its protein product is CASSYSGEQYSNQPQHL.